This T cell receptor (beta chain) was captured in a study of identical twins. Study outcomes and limitations: In cord blood, abundant beta clonotypes had fewer insertions; memory showed no trend. For zero-insertion analyses, partial confounding could come from invariant MAIT and iNKT cells. Surplus twin overlap in beta out-of-frame sequences was less pronounced.

Addition of a universal primer site occurred through template switching, and cDNA carried unique molecular identifiers. TCRdb reprocessed the 5' RACE reads with MiXCR, giving one entry per CDR3 protein. Among about 690,000 distinct CDR3 sequences, approximately 6% were seen once, and the ten largest hold around 1.7%. This clonotype occurred many times. Its target is not known. Trimming removed 2 bases from V and 6 bases from J, with 17 bases in between. The germline V gene encodes CDR1 MNHEY and CDR2 SVGAGI. The CDR3 sequence is 16 residues long. The receptor was isolated from a man younger than 30 in good health. The sequenced sample was naive T cells sorted from blood. This rearrangement joins TRBV6-5 to TRBJ2-1; perhaps TRBD2 as D (5 bases). The CDR3 DNA follows: TGTGCCAGCAGTTACCGCGACTCGGGAATAGGCAATGAGCAGTTCTTC. Translated, it gives CASSYRDSGIGNEQFF.